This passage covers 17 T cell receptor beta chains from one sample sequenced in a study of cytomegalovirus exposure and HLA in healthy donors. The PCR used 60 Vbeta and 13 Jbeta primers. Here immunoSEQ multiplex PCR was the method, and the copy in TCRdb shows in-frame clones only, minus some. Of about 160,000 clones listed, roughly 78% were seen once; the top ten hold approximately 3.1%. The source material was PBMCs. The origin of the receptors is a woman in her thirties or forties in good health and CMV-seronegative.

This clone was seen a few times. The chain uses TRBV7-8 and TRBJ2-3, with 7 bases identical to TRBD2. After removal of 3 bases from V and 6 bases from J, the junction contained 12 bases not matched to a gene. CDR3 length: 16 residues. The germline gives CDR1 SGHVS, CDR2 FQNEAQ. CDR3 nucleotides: TGTGCCAGCAGCTTCCCGCCTCGACTAGCTCAGGATACGCAGTATTTT. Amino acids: CASSFPPRLAQDTQYF.

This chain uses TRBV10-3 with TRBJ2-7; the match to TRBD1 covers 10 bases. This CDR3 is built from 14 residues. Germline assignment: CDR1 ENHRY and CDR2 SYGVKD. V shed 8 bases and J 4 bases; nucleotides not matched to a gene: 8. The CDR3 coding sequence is TGTGCCATCTCCGACAGGGGGCCCAGATACGAGCAGTACTTC. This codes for CAISDRGPRYEQYF.

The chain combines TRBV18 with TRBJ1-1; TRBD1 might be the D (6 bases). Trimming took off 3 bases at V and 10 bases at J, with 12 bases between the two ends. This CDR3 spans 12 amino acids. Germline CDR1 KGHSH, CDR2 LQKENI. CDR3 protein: CASSPTQGRAFF. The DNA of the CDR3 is TGTGCCAGCTCACCTACCCAGGGGCGAGCTTTCTTT.

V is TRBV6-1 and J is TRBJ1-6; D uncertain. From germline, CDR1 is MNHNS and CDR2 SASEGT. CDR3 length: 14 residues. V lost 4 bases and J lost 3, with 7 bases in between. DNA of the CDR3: TGTGCCAGCAGTGCGAACAGCTATAATTCACCCCTCCACTTT. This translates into CASSANSYNSPLHF.

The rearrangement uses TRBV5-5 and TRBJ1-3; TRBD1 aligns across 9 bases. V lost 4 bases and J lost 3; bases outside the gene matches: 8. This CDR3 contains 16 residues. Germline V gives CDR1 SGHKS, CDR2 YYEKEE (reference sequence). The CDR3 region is CASSLYNRGLGNTIYF. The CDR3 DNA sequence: TGTGCCAGCAGCCTTTATAACAGGGGGCTTGGAAACACCATATATTTT.

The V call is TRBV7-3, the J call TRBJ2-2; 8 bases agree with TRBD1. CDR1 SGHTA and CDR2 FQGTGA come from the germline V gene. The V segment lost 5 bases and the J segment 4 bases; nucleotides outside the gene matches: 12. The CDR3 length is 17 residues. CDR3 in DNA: TGTGCCAGCAGCCTACTCGGGACAGGAGGAGGCACCGGGGAGCTGTTTTTT. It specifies CASSLLGTGGGTGELFF. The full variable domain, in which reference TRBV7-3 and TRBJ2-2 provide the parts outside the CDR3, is GAGVSQTPSNKVTEKGKYVELRCDPISGHTALYWYRQSLGQGPEFLIYFQGTGAADDSGLPNDRFFAVRPEGSVSTLKIQRTERGDSAVYLCASSLLGTGGGTGELFFGEGSRLTVL.

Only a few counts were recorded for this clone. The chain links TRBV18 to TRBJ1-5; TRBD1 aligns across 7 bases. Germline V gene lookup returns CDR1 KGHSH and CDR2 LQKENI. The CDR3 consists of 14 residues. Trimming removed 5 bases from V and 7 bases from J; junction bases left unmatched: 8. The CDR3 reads CASSGETGSQPQHF. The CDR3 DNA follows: TGTGCCAGCTCAGGGGAGACAGGGTCGCAGCCCCAGCATTTT.

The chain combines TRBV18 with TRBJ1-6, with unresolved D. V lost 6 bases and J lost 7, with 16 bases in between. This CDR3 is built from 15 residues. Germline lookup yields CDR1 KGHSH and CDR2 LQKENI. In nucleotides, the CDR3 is TGTGCCAGCTCGGCTTCCCCGGGAGGGAATTCACCCCTCCACTTT. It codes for CASSASPGGNSPLHF. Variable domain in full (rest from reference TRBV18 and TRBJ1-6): NAGVMQNPRHLVRRRGQEARLRCSPMKGHSHVYWYRQLPEEGLKFMVYLQKENIIDESGMPKERFSAEFPKEGPSILRIQQVVRGDSAAYFCASSASPGGNSPLHFGNGTRLTVT.

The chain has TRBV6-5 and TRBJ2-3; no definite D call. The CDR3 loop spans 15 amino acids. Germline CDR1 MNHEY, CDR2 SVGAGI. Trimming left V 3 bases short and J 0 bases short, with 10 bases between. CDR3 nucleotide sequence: TGTGCCAGCAGTTATCGCAGGATTAGCACAGATACGCAGTATTTT. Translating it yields CASSYRRISTDTQYF.

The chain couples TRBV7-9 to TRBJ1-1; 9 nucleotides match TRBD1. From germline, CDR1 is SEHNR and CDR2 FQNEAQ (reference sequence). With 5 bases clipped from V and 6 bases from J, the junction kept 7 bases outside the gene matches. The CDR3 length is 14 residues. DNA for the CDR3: TGTGCCAGCAGCCCCCGGACAGGGGAGGCTGAAGCTTTCTTT. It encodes CASSPRTGEAEAFF.

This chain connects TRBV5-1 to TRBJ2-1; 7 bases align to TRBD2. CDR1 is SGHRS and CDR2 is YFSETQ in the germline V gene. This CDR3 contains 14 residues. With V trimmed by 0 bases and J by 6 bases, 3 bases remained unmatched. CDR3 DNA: TGCGCCAGCAGCTTGGTCTGGGGGGGCAATGAGCAGTTCTTC. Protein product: CASSLVWGGNEQFF. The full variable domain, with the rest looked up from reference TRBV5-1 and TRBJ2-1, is KAGVTQTPRYLIKTRGQQVTLSCSPISGHRSVSWYQQTPGQGLQFLFEYFSETQRNKGNFPGRFSGRQFSNSRSEMNVSTLELGDSALYLCASSLVWGGNEQFFGPGTRLTVL.

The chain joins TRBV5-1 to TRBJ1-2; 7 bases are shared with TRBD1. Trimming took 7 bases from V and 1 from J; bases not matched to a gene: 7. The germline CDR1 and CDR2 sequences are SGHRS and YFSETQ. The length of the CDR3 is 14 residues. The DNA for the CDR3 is TGCGCCAGCGCCCCAGGGGGAATTAACTATGGCTACACCTTC. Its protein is CASAPGGINYGYTF.

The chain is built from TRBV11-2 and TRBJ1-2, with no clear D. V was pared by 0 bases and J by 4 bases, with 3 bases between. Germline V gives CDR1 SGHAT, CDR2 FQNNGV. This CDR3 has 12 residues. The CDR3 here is CASSLDIYGYTF. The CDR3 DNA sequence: TGTGCCAGCAGCTTAGACATCTATGGCTACACCTTC.

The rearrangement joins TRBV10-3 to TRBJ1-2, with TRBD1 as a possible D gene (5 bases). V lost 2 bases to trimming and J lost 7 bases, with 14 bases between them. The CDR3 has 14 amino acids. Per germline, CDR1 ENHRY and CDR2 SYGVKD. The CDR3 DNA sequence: TGTGCCATCAGTGAGAAGACAGCAAAGTCTGGCTACACCTTC. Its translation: CAISEKTAKSGYTF.

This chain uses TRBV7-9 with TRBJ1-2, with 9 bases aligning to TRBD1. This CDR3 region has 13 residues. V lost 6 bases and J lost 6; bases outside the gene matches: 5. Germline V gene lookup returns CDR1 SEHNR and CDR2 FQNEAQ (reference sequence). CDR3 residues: CASSRTGANGYTF. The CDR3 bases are TGTGCCAGCAGTCGGACAGGGGCAAATGGCTACACCTTC.

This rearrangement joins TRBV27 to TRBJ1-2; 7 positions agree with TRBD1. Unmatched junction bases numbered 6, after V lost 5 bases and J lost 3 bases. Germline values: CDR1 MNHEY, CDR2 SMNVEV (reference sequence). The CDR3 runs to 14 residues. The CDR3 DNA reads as TGTGCCAGCAGTCCGGTACAGGGGTACTATGGCTACACCTTC. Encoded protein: CASSPVQGYYGYTF.

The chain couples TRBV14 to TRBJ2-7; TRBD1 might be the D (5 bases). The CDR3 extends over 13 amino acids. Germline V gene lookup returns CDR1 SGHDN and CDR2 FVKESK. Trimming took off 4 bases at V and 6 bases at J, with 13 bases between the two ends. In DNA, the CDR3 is TGTGCCAGCAGCCGGCAGGGTGTAGTCGAGCAGTACTTC. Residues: CASSRQGVVEQYF.